The next 8 T cell receptor beta chains were all read from a single sample in a study of OX40 agonist ivuxolimab in advanced cancers. Generated by immunoSEQ multiplex PCR, the TCRdb table keeps only in-frame clones and is missing some. The sample has under 30,000 clones, about 93% seen once. The sequencing here drew on CD4+ or CD8+ T cells sorted from blood, taken in a trial of the OX40 agonist ivuxolimab. Receptors originate from an adult with an advanced solid tumor such as melanoma, head and neck, liver or kidney cancer.

Comment on this clone: The sample holds other DNA sequences that translate to the same CDR3. This chain links TRBV6-1 with TRBJ2-5; D is perhaps TRBD1 (6 bases). Germline assignment: CDR1 MNHNS and CDR2 SASEGT. CDR3 length equals 14 residues. The V gene lost 1 base and the J gene lost 5 bases, with 11 bases spanning the gap. The CDR3 loop is CASSEEGVWETQYF. The CDR3 DNA reads TGTGCCAGCAGTGAAGAGGGGGTCTGGGAGACCCAGTACTTC.

The rearrangement links TRBV5-1 to TRBJ2-3, with D perhaps matching TRBD2 (6 bases). The germline V gene encodes CDR1 SGHRS and CDR2 YFSETQ. This CDR3 region has 14 residues. Trimming pared 0 bases from V and 5 bases from J, leaving 10 bases between. CDR3 region: CASSLAGAKDTQYF. CDR3 nucleotides: TGCGCCAGCAGCTTGGCGGGAGCAAAAGATACGCAGTATTTT.

This clone was observed a single time. V is TRBV27 and J is TRBJ2-2, with 7 bases lining up with TRBD2. This CDR3 spans 15 amino acids. After removal of 6 bases from V and 1 base from J, the junction contained 5 bases not matched to a gene. Germline CDR1 and CDR2: MNHEY and SMNVEV (reference sequence). This CDR3 is CASRGRDGNTGELFF. CDR3 bases: TGTGCCAGCAGAGGGAGGGATGGGAACACCGGGGAGCTGTTTTTT.

V is TRBV12-5 and J is TRBJ2-2; 7 bases map to TRBD1. J gave up 6 bases and V 0 bases, and 1 base lay outside the gene matches. There are 14 residues in the CDR3. Germline CDR1 reads LGHNT; CDR2 reads FRNRAP. CDR3 amino acids: CASGLVQGAGELFF. DNA for the CDR3: TGTGCTAGTGGTTTGGTCCAGGGGGCCGGGGAGCTGTTTTTT.

The J gene is TRBJ1-2, the V gene TRBV4-1; TRBD1 matches at 9 bases. Germline assignment: CDR1 MGHRA and CDR2 YSYEKL. The J segment lost 6 bases and the V segment lost 4 bases, leaving 9 bases of the junction unmatched. The CDR3 has 15 residues. Here the CDR3 reads CASSRGQGVIDGYTF. For the CDR3, the DNA is TGCGCCAGCAGCCGGGGACAGGGAGTGATTGATGGCTACACCTTC.

In this sample, this clone turned up once. The chain carries TRBV13 and TRBJ2-7; D might be TRBD1 (5 bases). Germline V CDR1 and CDR2: PRHDT, FYEKMQ (reference sequence). With 1 base removed from V and 3 bases from J, the gap between germline ends came to 7 bases. CDR3 length equals 13 residues. The CDR3 region is CASSLVDNYEQYF. DNA for the CDR3: TGTGCCAGCAGCTTAGTGGACAACTACGAGCAGTACTTC.

The chain employs TRBV4-2 and TRBJ1-5; 8 nucleotides match TRBD1. Germline CDR1 and CDR2: LGHNA and YNFKEQ. CDR3 length: 15 residues. Trimming removed 4 bases from V and 0 bases from J; junction bases left unmatched: 2. CDR3 in amino acids: CASSPGTGSNQPQHF. DNA for the CDR3: TGTGCCAGCAGCCCTGGGACAGGTAGCAATCAGCCCCAGCATTTT.

The chain uses TRBV5-4 and TRBJ1-3, with D uncertain. The CDR3 has 16 residues. Trimming removed 1 base at V and 1 base at J, with 12 bases between. Germline V gene data show CDR1 as SGHNT and CDR2 as YYREEE (reference sequence). In nucleotides, the CDR3 is TGTGCCAGCAGCTTGAACGAACCCGGATCTGGAAACACCATATATTTT. This encodes CASSLNEPGSGNTIYF.